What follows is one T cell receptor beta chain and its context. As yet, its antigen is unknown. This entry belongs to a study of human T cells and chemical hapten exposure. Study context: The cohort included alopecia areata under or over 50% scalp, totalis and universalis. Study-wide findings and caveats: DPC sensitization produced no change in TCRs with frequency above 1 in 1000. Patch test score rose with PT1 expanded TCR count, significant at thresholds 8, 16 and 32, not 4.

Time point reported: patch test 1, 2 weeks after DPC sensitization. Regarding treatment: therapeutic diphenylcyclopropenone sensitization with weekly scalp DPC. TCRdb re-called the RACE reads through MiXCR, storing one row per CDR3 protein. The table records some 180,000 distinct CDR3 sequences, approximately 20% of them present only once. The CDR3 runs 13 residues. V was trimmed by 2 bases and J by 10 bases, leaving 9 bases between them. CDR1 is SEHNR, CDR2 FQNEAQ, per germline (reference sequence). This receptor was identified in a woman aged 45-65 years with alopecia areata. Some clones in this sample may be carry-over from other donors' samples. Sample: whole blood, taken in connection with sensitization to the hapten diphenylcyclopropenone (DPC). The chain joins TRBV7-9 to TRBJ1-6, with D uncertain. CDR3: CASSLNSESPLHF. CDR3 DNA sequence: TGTGCCAGCAGCTTAAATTCGGAATCACCCCTCCACTTT. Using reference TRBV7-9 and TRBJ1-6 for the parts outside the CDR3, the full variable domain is DTGVSQNPRHKITKRGQNVTFRCDPISEHNRLYWYRQTLGQGPEFLTYFQNEAQLEKSRLLSDRFSAERPKGSFSTLEIQRTEQGDSAMYLCASSLNSESPLHFGNGTRLTVT.